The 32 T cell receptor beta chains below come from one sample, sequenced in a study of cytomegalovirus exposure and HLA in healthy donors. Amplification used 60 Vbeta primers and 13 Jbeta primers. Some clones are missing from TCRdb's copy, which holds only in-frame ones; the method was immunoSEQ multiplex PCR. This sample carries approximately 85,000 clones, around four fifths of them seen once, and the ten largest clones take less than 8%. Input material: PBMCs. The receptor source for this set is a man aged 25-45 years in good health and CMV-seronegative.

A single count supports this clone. CDR3 sequence: CASSQAQDSYNEQFF. For the CDR3, the DNA is TGTGCCAGCAGCCAAGCCCAGGACTCCTACAATGAGCAGTTCTTC. This chain joins TRBV4-2 and TRBJ2-1; D is unclear. There are 15 residues in the CDR3. Trimming stripped 1 base from V and 0 bases from J, with 7 bases between. Germline assignment: CDR1 LGHNA and CDR2 YNFKEQ.

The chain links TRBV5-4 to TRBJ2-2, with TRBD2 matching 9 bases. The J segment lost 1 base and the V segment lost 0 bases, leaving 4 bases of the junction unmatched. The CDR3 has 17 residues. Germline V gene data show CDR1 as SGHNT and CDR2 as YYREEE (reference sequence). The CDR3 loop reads CASSLGGTSQNTGELFF. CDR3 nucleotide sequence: TGTGCCAGCAGCTTGGGGGGGACTAGCCAGAACACCGGGGAGCTGTTTTTT.

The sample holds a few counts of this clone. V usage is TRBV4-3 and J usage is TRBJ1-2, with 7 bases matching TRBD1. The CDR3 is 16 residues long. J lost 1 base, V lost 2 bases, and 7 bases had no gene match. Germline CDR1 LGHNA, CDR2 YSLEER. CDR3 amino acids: CASSQSDRLGNYGYTF. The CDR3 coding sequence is TGCGCCAGCAGCCAATCGGACAGGTTAGGTAACTATGGCTACACCTTC.

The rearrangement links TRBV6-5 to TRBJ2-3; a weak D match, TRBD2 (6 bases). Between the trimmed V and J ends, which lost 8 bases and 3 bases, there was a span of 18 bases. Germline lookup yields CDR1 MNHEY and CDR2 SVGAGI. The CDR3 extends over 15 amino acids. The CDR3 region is CASLPFAGTTDTQYF. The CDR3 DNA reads TGTGCCAGCCTCCCTTTTGCGGGGACTACAGATACGCAGTATTTT.

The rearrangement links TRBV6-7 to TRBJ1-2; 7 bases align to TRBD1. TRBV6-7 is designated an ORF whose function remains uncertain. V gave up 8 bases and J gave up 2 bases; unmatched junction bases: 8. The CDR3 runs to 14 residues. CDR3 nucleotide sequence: TGTGCCAGCCGCCGGGACAGCAACAACTATGGCTACACCTTC. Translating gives CASRRDSNNYGYTF.

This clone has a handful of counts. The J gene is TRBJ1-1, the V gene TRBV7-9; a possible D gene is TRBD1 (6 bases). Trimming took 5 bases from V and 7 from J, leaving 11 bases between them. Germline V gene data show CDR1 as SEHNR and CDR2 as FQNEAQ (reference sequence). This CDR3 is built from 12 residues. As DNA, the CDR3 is TGTGCCAGCAGCCTTGGACAGAATGAAGCTTTCTTT. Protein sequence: CASSLGQNEAFF.

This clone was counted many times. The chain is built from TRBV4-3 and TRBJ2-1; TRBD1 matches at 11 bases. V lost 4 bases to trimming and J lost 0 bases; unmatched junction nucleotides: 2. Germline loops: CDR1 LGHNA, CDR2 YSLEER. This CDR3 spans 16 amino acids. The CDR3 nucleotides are TGCGCCAGCAGCCGGGGGACAGGGGGCTCCTACAATGAGCAGTTCTTC. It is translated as CASSRGTGGSYNEQFF.

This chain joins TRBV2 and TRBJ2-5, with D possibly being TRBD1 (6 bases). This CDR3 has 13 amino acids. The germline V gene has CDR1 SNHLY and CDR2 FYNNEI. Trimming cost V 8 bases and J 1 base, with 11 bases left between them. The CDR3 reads CASSWGPQETQYF. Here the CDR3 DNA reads TGTGCCAGCTCGTGGGGGCCCCAAGAGACCCAGTACTTC.

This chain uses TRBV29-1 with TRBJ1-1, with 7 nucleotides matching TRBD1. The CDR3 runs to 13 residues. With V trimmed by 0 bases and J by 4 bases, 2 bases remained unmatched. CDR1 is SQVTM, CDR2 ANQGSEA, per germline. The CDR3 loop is CSVEEHRGTEAFF. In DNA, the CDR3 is TGCAGCGTTGAAGAGCACAGGGGCACTGAAGCTTTCTTT.

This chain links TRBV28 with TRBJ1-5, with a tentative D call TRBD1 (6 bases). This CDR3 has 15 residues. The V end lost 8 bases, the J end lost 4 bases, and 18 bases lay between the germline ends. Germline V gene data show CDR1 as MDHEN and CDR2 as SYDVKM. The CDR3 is CASPTDDRFNQPQHF. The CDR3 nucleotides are TGTGCCAGCCCTACCGATGACAGGTTTAATCAGCCCCAGCATTTT.

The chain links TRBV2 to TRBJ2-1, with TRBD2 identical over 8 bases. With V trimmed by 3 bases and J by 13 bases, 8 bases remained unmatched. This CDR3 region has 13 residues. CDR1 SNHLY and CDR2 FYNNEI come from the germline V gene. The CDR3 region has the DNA TGTGCCAGCAGTGAGTTGGCGGGGGGCTTCCAGTTCTTC. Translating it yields CASSELAGGFQFF. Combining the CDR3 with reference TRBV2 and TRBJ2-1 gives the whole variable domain EPEVTQTPSHQVTQMGQEVILRCVPISNHLYFYWYRQILGQKVEFLVSFYNNEISEKSEIFDDQFSVERPDGSNFTLKIRSTKLEDSAMYFCASSELAGGFQFFGPGTRLTVL.

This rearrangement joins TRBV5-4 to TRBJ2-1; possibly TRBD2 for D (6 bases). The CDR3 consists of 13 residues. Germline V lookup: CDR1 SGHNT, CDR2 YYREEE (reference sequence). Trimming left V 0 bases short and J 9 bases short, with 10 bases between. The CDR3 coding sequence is TGTGCCAGCAGCTTGGTTTCCGGGGGTGAGCAGTTCTTC. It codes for CASSLVSGGEQFF.

The CDR3 here is CASSTDWTASVGYTF. CDR3 nucleotide sequence: TGTGCCAGTAGTACAGACTGGACAGCCAGCGTTGGCTACACCTTC. The chain uses TRBV19 and TRBJ1-2, with D possibly TRBD1 on 6 matching bases. Germline values: CDR1 LNHDA, CDR2 SQIVND (reference sequence). Trimming shortened V by 4 bases and J by 7 bases, and 19 bases separated the two germline ends. The CDR3 is made up of 15 amino acids.

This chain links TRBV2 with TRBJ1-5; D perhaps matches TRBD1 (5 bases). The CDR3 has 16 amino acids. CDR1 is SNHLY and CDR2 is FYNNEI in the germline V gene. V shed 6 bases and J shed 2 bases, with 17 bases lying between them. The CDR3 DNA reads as TGTGCCAGCAGCCCCGGGGGAGGTAGGGGCAATCAGCCCCAGCATTTT. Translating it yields CASSPGGGRGNQPQHF.

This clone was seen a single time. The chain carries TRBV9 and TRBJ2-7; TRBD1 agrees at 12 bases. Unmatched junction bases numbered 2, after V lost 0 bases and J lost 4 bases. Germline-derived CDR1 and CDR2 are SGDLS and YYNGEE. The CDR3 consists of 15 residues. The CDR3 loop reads CASSVEGQGAYEQYF. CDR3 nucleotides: TGTGCCAGCAGCGTAGAGGGACAGGGGGCTTACGAGCAGTACTTC.

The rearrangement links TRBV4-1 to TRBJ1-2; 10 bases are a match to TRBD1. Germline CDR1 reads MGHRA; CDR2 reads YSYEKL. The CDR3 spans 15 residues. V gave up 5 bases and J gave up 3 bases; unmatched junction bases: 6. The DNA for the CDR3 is TGCGCCAGCAGCTCACAGGGACAGGGGCACTATGGCTACACCTTC. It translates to CASSSQGQGHYGYTF.

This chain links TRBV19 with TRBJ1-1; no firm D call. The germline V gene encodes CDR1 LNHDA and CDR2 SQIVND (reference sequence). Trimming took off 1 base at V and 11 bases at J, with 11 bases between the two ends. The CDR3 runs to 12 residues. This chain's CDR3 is CASSIVEGSAFF. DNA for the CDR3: TGTGCCAGTAGTATAGTTGAGGGATCGGCTTTCTTT.

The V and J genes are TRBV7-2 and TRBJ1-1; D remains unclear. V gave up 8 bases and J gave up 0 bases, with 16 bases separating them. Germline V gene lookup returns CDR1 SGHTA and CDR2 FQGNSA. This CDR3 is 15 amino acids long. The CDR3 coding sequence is TGTGCCAGCGAGGGTTTCCCTTTAATGAACACTGAAGCTTTCTTT. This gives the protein CASEGFPLMNTEAFF.

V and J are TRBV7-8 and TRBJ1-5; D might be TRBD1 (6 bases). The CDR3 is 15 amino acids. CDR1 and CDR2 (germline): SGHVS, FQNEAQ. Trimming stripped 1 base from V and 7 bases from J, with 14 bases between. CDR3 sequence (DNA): TGTGCCAGCAGCTTAGACAGGGAAGCCCGGCAGCCCCAGCATTTT. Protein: CASSLDREARQPQHF.

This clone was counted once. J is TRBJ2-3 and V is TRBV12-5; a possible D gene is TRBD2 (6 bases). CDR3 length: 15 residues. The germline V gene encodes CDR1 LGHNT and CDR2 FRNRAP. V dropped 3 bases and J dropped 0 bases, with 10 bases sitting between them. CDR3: CASGFPGVSTDTQYF. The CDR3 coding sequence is TGTGCTAGTGGTTTCCCGGGGGTTAGCACAGATACGCAGTATTTT.

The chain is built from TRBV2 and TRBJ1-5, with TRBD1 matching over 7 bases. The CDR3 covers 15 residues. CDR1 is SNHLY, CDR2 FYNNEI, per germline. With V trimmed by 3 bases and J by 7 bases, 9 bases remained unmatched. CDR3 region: CASSENRGITQPQHF. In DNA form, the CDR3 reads TGTGCCAGCAGTGAGAACAGGGGAATCACCCAGCCCCAGCATTTT.

CDR3 loop: CASSGDSETQYF. CDR3 sequence (DNA): TGTGCCAGCAGTGGGGACTCAGAGACCCAGTACTTC. The rearrangement uses TRBV25-1 and TRBJ2-5; D possibly corresponds to TRBD2 (6 bases). Deletions cut 4 bases from V and 4 bases from J, with 7 bases between. Germline V CDR1 and CDR2: MGHDK, SYGVNS. The CDR3 is 12 residues long.

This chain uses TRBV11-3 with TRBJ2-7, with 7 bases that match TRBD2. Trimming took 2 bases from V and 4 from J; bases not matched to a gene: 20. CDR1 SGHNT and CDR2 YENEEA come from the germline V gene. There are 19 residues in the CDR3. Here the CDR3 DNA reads TGTGCCAGCAGCTTACTCCCCCCCCGAAAGGAGCGGGAAGGATACGAGCAGTACTTC. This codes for CASSLLPPRKEREGYEQYF.

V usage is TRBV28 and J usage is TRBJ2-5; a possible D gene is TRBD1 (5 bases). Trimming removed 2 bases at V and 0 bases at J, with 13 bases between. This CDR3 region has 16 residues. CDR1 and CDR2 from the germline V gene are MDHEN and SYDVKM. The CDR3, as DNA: TGTGCCAGCAGTTTAATGGGAAAGGGGTACCAAGAGACCCAGTACTTC. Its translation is CASSLMGKGYQETQYF.

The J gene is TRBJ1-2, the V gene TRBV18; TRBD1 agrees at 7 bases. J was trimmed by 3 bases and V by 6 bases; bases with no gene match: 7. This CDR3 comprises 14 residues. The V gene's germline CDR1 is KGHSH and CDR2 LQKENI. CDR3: CASSEGQAYYGYTF. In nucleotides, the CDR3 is TGTGCCAGCTCCGAAGGACAGGCGTACTATGGCTACACCTTC.

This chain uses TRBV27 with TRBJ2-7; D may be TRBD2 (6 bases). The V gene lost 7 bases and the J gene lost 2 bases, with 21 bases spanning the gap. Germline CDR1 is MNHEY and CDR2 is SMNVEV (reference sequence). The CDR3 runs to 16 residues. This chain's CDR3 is CASIKAPGEVPYEQYF. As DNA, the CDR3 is TGTGCCAGCATAAAGGCCCCCGGGGAGGTCCCCTACGAGCAGTACTTC.

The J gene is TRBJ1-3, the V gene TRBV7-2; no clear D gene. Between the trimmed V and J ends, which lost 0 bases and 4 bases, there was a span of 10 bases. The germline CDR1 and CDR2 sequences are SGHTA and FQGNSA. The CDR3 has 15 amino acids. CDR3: CASSLAPSYGNTIYF. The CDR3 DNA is TGTGCCAGCAGCTTAGCCCCATCCTACGGAAACACCATATATTTT. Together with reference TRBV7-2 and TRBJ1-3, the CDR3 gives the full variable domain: GAGVSQSPSNKVTEKGKDVELRCDPISGHTALYWYRQSLGQGLEFLIYFQGNSAPDKSGLPSDRFSAERTGGSVSTLTIQRTQQEDSAVYLCASSLAPSYGNTIYFGEGSWLTVV.

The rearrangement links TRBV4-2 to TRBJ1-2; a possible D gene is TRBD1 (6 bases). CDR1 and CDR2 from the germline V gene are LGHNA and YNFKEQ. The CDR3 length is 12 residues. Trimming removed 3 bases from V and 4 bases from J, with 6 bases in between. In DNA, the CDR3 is TGTGCCAGCAGCCAGGACAGCTATGGCTACACCTTC. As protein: CASSQDSYGYTF.

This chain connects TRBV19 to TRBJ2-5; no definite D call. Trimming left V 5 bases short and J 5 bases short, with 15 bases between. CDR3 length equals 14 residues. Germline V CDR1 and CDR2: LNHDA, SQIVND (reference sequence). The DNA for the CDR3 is TGTGCCAGTAGTCCCTGGTCGCCGGGTGAGACCCAGTACTTC. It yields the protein CASSPWSPGETQYF.

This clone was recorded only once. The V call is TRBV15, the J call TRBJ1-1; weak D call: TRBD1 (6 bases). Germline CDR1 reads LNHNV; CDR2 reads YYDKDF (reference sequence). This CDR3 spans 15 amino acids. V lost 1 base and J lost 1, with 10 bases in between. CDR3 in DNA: TGTGCCACCAGCAGAGCGATAGGGGGGAACACTGAAGCTTTCTTT. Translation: CATSRAIGGNTEAFF.

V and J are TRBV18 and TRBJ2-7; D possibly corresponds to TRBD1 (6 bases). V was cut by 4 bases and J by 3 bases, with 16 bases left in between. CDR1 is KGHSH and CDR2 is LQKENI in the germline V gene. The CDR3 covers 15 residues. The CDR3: CASSLVTGINYEQYF. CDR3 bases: TGTGCCAGCTCACTCGTAACAGGGATAAACTACGAGCAGTACTTC.

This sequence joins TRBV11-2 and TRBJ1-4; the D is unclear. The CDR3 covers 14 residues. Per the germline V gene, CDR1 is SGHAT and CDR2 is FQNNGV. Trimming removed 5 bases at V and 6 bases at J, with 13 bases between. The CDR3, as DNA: TGTGCCAGCAGCGCGAGAAGCGGCGATGAAAAACTGTTTTTT. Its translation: CASSARSGDEKLFF.